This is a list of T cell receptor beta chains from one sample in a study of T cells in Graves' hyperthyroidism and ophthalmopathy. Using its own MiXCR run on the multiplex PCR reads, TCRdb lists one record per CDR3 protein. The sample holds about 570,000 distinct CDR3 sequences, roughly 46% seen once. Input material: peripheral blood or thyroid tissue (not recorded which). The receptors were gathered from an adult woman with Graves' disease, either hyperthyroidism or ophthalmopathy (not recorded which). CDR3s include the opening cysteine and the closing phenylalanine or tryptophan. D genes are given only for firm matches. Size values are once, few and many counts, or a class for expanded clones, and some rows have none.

CDR3aa: CASKWGLQSEAF; CDR3nt: TGTGCCAGTAAATGGGGACTACAGTCTGAAGCTTTC; v_gene: TRBV19; abundance: NA; d_gene: TRBD2; j_gene: TRBJ2-6
CDR3aa: CSASPLAGVGYEQYF; CDR3nt: TGCAGTGCTAGCCCGCTAGCGGGAGTCGGCTACGAGCAGTACTTC; v_gene: TRBV20-1; abundance: NA; d_gene: TRBD2; j_gene: TRBJ2-7
CDR3aa: CSVVQGDEKLFF; CDR3nt: TGCAGCGTTGTTCAGGGAGATGAAAAACTGTTTTTT; v_gene: TRBV29-1; abundance: once; d_gene: NA; j_gene: TRBJ1-4
CDR3aa: CASSVGASGRHGQYF; CDR3nt: TGTGCCAGCAGCGTCGGGGCTAGCGGGAGACACGGGCAGTACTTC; v_gene: TRBV9; abundance: NA; d_gene: TRBD2; j_gene: TRBJ2-7
CDR3aa: CASSLGTGLSTEAFF; CDR3nt: TGCGCCAGCAGCTTGGGGACAGGGTTGAGCACTGAAGCTTTCTTT; v_gene: TRBV5-1; abundance: many; d_gene: TRBD1; j_gene: TRBJ1-1
CDR3aa: CASSYQRGAKGPPQHF; CDR3nt: TGCGCCAGCAGCTACCAGAGGGGGGCGAAAGGGCCGCCCCAGCATTTT; v_gene: TRBV4-1; abundance: many; d_gene: NA; j_gene: TRBJ1-5
CDR3aa: CAISDSAGANVLTF; CDR3nt: TGTGCCATCAGTGATTCGGCTGGGGCCAACGTCCTGACTTTC; v_gene: TRBV10-3; abundance: once; d_gene: NA; j_gene: TRBJ2-6
CDR3aa: CASSATSGPRYEQYF; CDR3nt: TGTGCCAGCAGCGCGACTAGCGGGCCCCGTTACGAGCAGTACTTC; v_gene: TRBV7-2; abundance: few; d_gene: TRBD2; j_gene: TRBJ2-7
CDR3aa: CASLGGGAGANVLTF; CDR3nt: TGTGCCAGTTTAGGGGGGGGTGCTGGGGCCAACGTCCTGACTTTC; v_gene: TRBV19; abundance: NA; d_gene: NA; j_gene: TRBJ2-6
CDR3aa: CASCRAEAGELFF; CDR3nt: TGTGCCAGCTGTCGAGCTGAAGCCGGGGAGCTGTTTTTT; v_gene: TRBV6-5; abundance: many; d_gene: NA; j_gene: TRBJ2-2
CDR3aa: CASSFTGAAQPQHF; CDR3nt: TGTGCCAGCAGCTTTACAGGGGCGGCTCAGCCCCAGCATTTT; v_gene: TRBV7-6; abundance: once; d_gene: TRBD1; j_gene: TRBJ1-5
CDR3aa: CASSSPGQGASYEQYF; CDR3nt: TGTGCCAGCAGCTCGCCGGGACAGGGGGCTTCCTACGAGCAGTACTTC; v_gene: TRBV5-6; abundance: NA; d_gene: TRBD1; j_gene: TRBJ2-7
CDR3aa: CSAPGRIHQPQHF; CDR3nt: TGCAGTGCACCGGGACGGATCCATCAGCCCCAGCATTTT; v_gene: TRBV20-1; abundance: NA; d_gene: NA; j_gene: TRBJ1-5
CDR3aa: CASSARGRDTGELFF; CDR3nt: TGCGCCAGCAGCGCCCGCGGGAGGGACACCGGGGAGCTGTTTTTT; v_gene: TRBV5-1; abundance: many; d_gene: TRBD2; j_gene: TRBJ2-2
CDR3aa: CSVSGPGEVWTNEKLFF; CDR3nt: TGCAGCGTTTCCGGACCGGGAGAGGTTTGGACTAATGAAAAACTGTTTTTT; v_gene: TRBV29-1; abundance: many; d_gene: NA; j_gene: TRBJ1-4
CDR3aa: CASSDNRWYNTEAFF; CDR3nt: TGTGCCAGCAGTGACAACAGGTGGTATAACACTGAAGCTTTCTTT; v_gene: TRBV6-1; abundance: many; d_gene: NA; j_gene: TRBJ1-1
CDR3aa: CASRPGTVYGYTF; CDR3nt: TGTGCCAGCAGGCCTGGCACCGTCTATGGCTACACCTTC; v_gene: TRBV7-2; abundance: few; d_gene: NA; j_gene: TRBJ1-2
CDR3aa: CASSARDRGGYYGYTF; CDR3nt: TGTGCCAGCAGCGCTCGGGACAGGGGGGGATACTATGGCTACACCTTC; v_gene: TRBV9; abundance: many; d_gene: TRBD1; j_gene: TRBJ1-2
CDR3aa: CASSLAPGHVYEQYF; CDR3nt: TGTGCCAGCAGCTTAGCCCCGGGACACGTCTACGAGCAGTACTTC; v_gene: TRBV11-2; abundance: many; d_gene: NA; j_gene: TRBJ2-7
CDR3aa: CASSSGAGTEARLLAQYF; CDR3nt: TGTGCCAGCAGCTCAGGGGCCGGCACTGAAGCTAGGCTGCTGGCACAGTACTTC; v_gene: TRBV2; abundance: NA; d_gene: NA; j_gene: TRBJ2-5
CDR3aa: CASSLERELYEQYF; CDR3nt: TGTGCCAGCAGTCTCGAGCGGGAGTTGTACGAGCAGTACTTC; v_gene: TRBV28; abundance: many; d_gene: TRBD2; j_gene: TRBJ2-7
CDR3aa: CASSEGQGAQPQHF; CDR3nt: TGTGCCAGCAGTGAAGGACAGGGGGCACAGCCCCAGCATTTT; v_gene: TRBV6-4; abundance: NA; d_gene: TRBD1; j_gene: TRBJ1-5
CDR3aa: CASGNRGSGANVLTF; CDR3nt: TGTGCCAGCGGGAACAGGGGATCTGGGGCCAACGTCCTGACTTTC; v_gene: TRBV6-1; abundance: many; d_gene: TRBD1; j_gene: TRBJ2-6
CDR3aa: CASSGTRTGPGEQYF; CDR3nt: TGTGCCAGCAGTGGAACAAGGACCGGGCCCGGGGAGCAGTACTTC; v_gene: TRBV28; abundance: few; d_gene: NA; j_gene: TRBJ2-7
CDR3aa: CASSHDQEYNSPLHF; CDR3nt: TGTGCCAGCAGTCATGATCAGGAGTATAATTCACCCCTCCACTTT; v_gene: TRBV7-9; abundance: NA; d_gene: NA; j_gene: TRBJ1-6
CDR3aa: CSVVSGGGTEAFF; CDR3nt: TGCAGCGTTGTGTCAGGGGGCGGGACTGAAGCTTTCTTT; v_gene: TRBV29-1; abundance: NA; d_gene: TRBD1; j_gene: TRBJ1-1
CDR3aa: CASHGTHNSPLHF; CDR3nt: TGTGCCAGCCACGGGACGCACAATTCACCCCTCCACTTT; v_gene: TRBV19; abundance: many; d_gene: NA; j_gene: TRBJ1-6
CDR3aa: CASSLTKTEAFF; CDR3nt: TGTGCCAGCAGCTTAACCAAGACTGAAGCTTTCTTT; v_gene: TRBV7-9; abundance: many; d_gene: NA; j_gene: TRBJ1-1
CDR3aa: CASSVGQVDYGYTF; CDR3nt: TGTGCCAGCAGCGTGGGACAGGTTGATTATGGCTACACCTTC; v_gene: TRBV13; abundance: many; d_gene: TRBD1; j_gene: TRBJ1-2
CDR3aa: CSARGPGQETQYF; CDR3nt: TGCAGTGCTAGAGGGCCAGGCCAAGAGACCCAGTACTTC; v_gene: TRBV20-1; abundance: few; d_gene: NA; j_gene: TRBJ2-5
CDR3aa: CASRTEGTQYF; CDR3nt: TGCGCCAGCAGGACAGAGGGGACCCAGTACTTC; v_gene: TRBV5-1; abundance: NA; d_gene: NA; j_gene: TRBJ2-5
CDR3aa: CASSLPGQGYEQYF; CDR3nt: TGTGCCAGCAGCCTACCGGGACAGGGCTACGAGCAGTACTTC; v_gene: TRBV7-9; abundance: many; d_gene: TRBD1; j_gene: TRBJ2-7
CDR3aa: CASSRPGQGLATNEKLFF; CDR3nt: TGCGCCAGCAGCCGTCCGGGACAGGGGTTAGCAACTAATGAAAAACTGTTTTTT; v_gene: TRBV4-1; abundance: few; d_gene: TRBD1; j_gene: TRBJ1-4
CDR3aa: CASRPRGGDYGYTF; CDR3nt: TGTGCCAGTAGACCCCGGGGAGGAGACTATGGCTACACCTTC; v_gene: TRBV19; abundance: NA; d_gene: NA; j_gene: TRBJ1-2
CDR3aa: CATLEGNSPLHF; CDR3nt: TGTGCTACCCTCGAGGGGAATTCACCCCTCCACTTT; v_gene: TRBV10-3; abundance: NA; d_gene: NA; j_gene: TRBJ1-6
CDR3aa: CSANAGTVRYGYTF; CDR3nt: TGCAGTGCTAACGCGGGGACAGTACGTTATGGCTACACCTTC; v_gene: TRBV20-1; abundance: many; d_gene: TRBD1; j_gene: TRBJ1-2
CDR3aa: CASSPPLDDYYEQYF; CDR3nt: TGTGCCAGCAGCCCCCCTTTGGACGATTACTACGAGCAGTACTTC; v_gene: TRBV7-9; abundance: many; d_gene: NA; j_gene: TRBJ2-7
CDR3aa: CASSYLPLPQHF; CDR3nt: TGTGCCAGCAGTTACTTACCTCTGCCCCAGCATTTT; v_gene: TRBV6-2/TRBV6-3; abundance: few; d_gene: NA; j_gene: TRBJ1-5
CDR3aa: CATEGSETQYF; CDR3nt: TGTGCCACCGAAGGGTCGGAGACCCAGTACTTC; v_gene: TRBV24-1; abundance: many; d_gene: NA; j_gene: TRBJ2-5
CDR3aa: CASSLAINQPQHF; CDR3nt: TGTGCCAGCAGTTTAGCGATCAATCAGCCCCAGCATTTT; v_gene: TRBV12-3/TRBV12-4; abundance: many; d_gene: NA; j_gene: TRBJ1-5
CDR3aa: CSASNLAGDQETQYF; CDR3nt: TGCAGTGCTAGTAATCTAGCGGGAGACCAAGAGACCCAGTACTTC; v_gene: TRBV20-1; abundance: NA; d_gene: TRBD2; j_gene: TRBJ2-5